A single sample gave rise to the 24 T cell receptor beta chains below, sequenced in a study of T-cell reconstitution after alpha-beta-depleted transplantation in children. Molecular barcoding with unique molecular identifiers was used for the TCRbeta library. TCRdb independently ran MiXCR on the PCR reads; one entry per CDR3 protein. The sample has some 150,000 distinct CDR3 sequences, 8% to 10% seen once; the top ten hold around 18%. Sequences were derived from PBMCs, mostly from graft donor cells, sampled 180 days after TCRalphabeta/CD19-depleted stem cell transplant. The receptor source for this set is a female patient aged 2-10 years who had a stem cell transplant for congenital amegakaryocytic thrombocytopenia, so the T cells may come from the graft donor.

In this sample, this clonotype turned up many times. The chain couples TRBV28 to TRBJ2-3; D is uncertain. V was clipped by 3 bases and J by 4 bases, with 5 bases between them. The CDR3 length is 12 residues. The germline V gene encodes CDR1 MDHEN and CDR2 SYDVKM. CDR3 loop: CASSFAPDTQYF. The CDR3 region has the DNA TGTGCCAGCAGTTTCGCCCCAGATACGCAGTATTTT. Based on the CDR3 plus reference TRBV28 and TRBJ2-3, the full variable domain is DVKVTQSSRYLVKRTGEKVFLECVQDMDHENMFWYRQDPGLGLRLIYFSYDVKMKEKGDIPEGYSVSREKKERFSLILESASTNQTSMYLCASSFAPDTQYFGPGTRLTVL.

This clonotype was seen many times. The chain joins TRBV7-6 to TRBJ2-3, with a tentative D call TRBD1 (6 bases). From germline, CDR1 is SGHVS and CDR2 FNYEAQ. This CDR3 has 16 amino acids. V lost 1 base, J lost 3 bases, and 14 bases lay in between. The CDR3 region is CASSLGGPLRTDTQYF. The CDR3 DNA follows: TGTGCCAGCAGCTTAGGGGGGCCACTACGGACAGATACGCAGTATTTT.

In this sample, this clonotype turned up many times. The V gene is TRBV7-6, the J gene TRBJ1-2; TRBD1 matches 8 bases. The CDR3 length is 11 residues. V gave up 5 bases and J gave up 9 bases; unmatched junction bases: 2. In germline, CDR1 is SGHVS, CDR2 FNYEAQ. CDR3 sequence reads: CASSNRGSYTF. For the CDR3, the DNA is TGTGCCAGCAGCAACAGGGGGAGCTACACCTTC.

Many counts were recorded for this clonotype. V gene TRBV7-6 combines with J gene TRBJ1-5; D call uncertain. Trimming removed 5 bases from V and 0 bases from J, with 11 bases in between. Germline CDR1 and CDR2: SGHVS and FNYEAQ. CDR3 length equals 15 residues. This chain's CDR3 is CASSPWSNSNQPQHF. Here the CDR3 DNA reads TGTGCCAGCAGCCCCTGGTCCAATAGCAATCAGCCCCAGCATTTT.

This clonotype was recorded a few times. J is TRBJ1-5 and V is TRBV15; D ambiguous. Trimming cost V 0 bases and J 1 base, with 10 bases left between them. Germline-derived CDR1 and CDR2 are LNHNV and YYDKDF (reference sequence). The CDR3 runs 16 residues. The CDR3 loop is CATSREGHGSNQPQHF. CDR3 coding DNA: TGTGCCACCAGCAGAGAGGGTCACGGAAGCAATCAGCCCCAGCATTTT.

This clonotype was recorded at least ten times. The rearrangement uses TRBV10-3 and TRBJ2-1; no clear D gene. This CDR3 has 15 residues. Germline V gene sequence: CDR1 ENHRY, CDR2 SYGVKD. V lost 3 bases to trimming and J lost 0 bases, with 9 bases between them. This CDR3 reads CAISEARSSYNEQFF. CDR3 nucleotides: TGTGCCATCAGTGAAGCAAGGAGCTCCTACAATGAGCAGTTCTTC.

This clonotype showed up many times. The chain recombines TRBV15 with TRBJ2-7; TRBD2 is a possible D gene (7 bases). In germline, CDR1 is LNHNV, CDR2 YYDKDF (reference sequence). CDR3 length equals 14 residues. V was trimmed by 5 bases and J by 4 bases, leaving 15 bases between them. For the CDR3, the DNA is TGTGCCACCAGCTCTGGGGGGGGCCCTTACGAGCAGTACTTC. Its translation: CATSSGGGPYEQYF.

This clonotype was found a few times. This sequence joins TRBV6-1 and TRBJ2-1; TRBD2 matches 9 bases. CDR1 is MNHNS and CDR2 is SASEGT in the germline V gene. V lost 7 bases to trimming and J lost 9 bases; unmatched junction nucleotides: 22. CDR3 length: 18 residues. The CDR3 sequence is CASTRRGAGGPQGGEQFF. The CDR3 nucleotides read TGTGCCAGCACTAGAAGGGGAGCGGGGGGCCCACAGGGAGGTGAGCAGTTCTTC.

This clonotype was recorded at least ten times. The CDR3 DNA follows: TGCGCCAGCAGCCAAGAATTAACAGACGAGCAGTACTTC. This codes for CASSQELTDEQYF. The chain couples TRBV4-1 to TRBJ2-7; D gene uncertain. The CDR3 runs 13 residues. V was clipped by 0 bases and J by 5 bases, with 8 bases between them. Germline CDR1 MGHRA, CDR2 YSYEKL.

This clonotype has at least ten counts. This chain links TRBV20-1 with TRBJ2-5; 8 bases align to TRBD2. Germline assignment: CDR1 DFQATT and CDR2 SNEGSKA (reference sequence). Trimming cost V 0 bases and J 2 bases; bases outside gene matches: 11. CDR3 length: 17 residues. CDR3 amino acids: CSARDGASGRSQETQYF. Here the CDR3 DNA reads TGCAGTGCTAGAGATGGGGCTAGCGGGCGCTCACAAGAGACCCAGTACTTC.

The chain joins TRBV6-2 or TRBV6-3 to TRBJ1-1, with unresolved D. The CDR3 covers 15 residues. Germline-derived CDR1 and CDR2 are MNHEY and SVGEGT. The V gene lost 5 bases and the J gene lost 1 base, with 14 bases spanning the gap. The DNA for the CDR3 is TGTGCCAGCAGTGAGGTTAGGAAAAAGAACACTGAAGCTTTCTTT. Translating gives CASSEVRKKNTEAFF.

This clonotype was recorded at least ten times. V and J are TRBV6-1 and TRBJ1-1; TRBD1 matches 8 bases. Germline CDR1 MNHNS, CDR2 SASEGT. V was clipped by 2 bases and J by 0 bases; unmatched bases: 5. The CDR3 loop spans 16 amino acids. DNA for the CDR3: TGTGCCAGCAGTGAAATCACAGGGGGAATGAACACTGAAGCTTTCTTT. Amino acid sequence: CASSEITGGMNTEAFF.

V gene TRBV4-1 combines with J gene TRBJ2-7; tentatively, D is TRBD1 (6 bases). The germline gives CDR1 MGHRA, CDR2 YSYEKL. Trimming pared 3 bases from V and 3 bases from J, leaving 18 bases between. The CDR3 length is 16 residues. DNA of the CDR3: TGCGCCAGCAGCCAGATGCCGGGACAAAGGAACTACGAGCAGTACTTC. This sequence encodes CASSQMPGQRNYEQYF.

V is TRBV12-3 or TRBV12-4 and J is TRBJ2-3, with 12 positions matching TRBD2. V lost 7 bases, J lost 0 bases, and 11 bases stayed unmatched. There are 18 residues in the CDR3. DNA of the CDR3: TGTGCCAGCACCCCGCTACCTAGCGGGAGGGAAAGCACAGATACGCAGTATTTT. Its translation is CASTPLPSGRESTDTQYF.

This chain joins TRBV28 and TRBJ2-3, with 11 nucleotides matching TRBD2. CDR3 length equals 18 residues. Looked up from germline, CDR1 is MDHEN and CDR2 is SYDVKM. V lost 5 bases to trimming and J lost 0 bases; unmatched junction nucleotides: 10. The CDR3 DNA reads as TGTGCCAGCAGTGACCTGGGACTAGCGGACCCTAGCACAGATACGCAGTATTTT. Its translation is CASSDLGLADPSTDTQYF.

The sample holds a few counts of this clonotype. The rearrangement links TRBV6-1 to TRBJ1-2; TRBD1 aligns across 10 bases. With V trimmed by 6 bases and J by 9 bases, 7 bases remained unmatched. There are 13 residues in the CDR3. Germline V gene sequence: CDR1 MNHNS, CDR2 SASEGT. CDR3 sequence: CASRDRGVPRYTF. In nucleotides, the CDR3 is TGTGCCAGCAGGGACAGGGGGGTCCCCCGCTACACCTTC.

This clonotype was detected many times. The V call is TRBV28, the J call TRBJ2-5; 12 nucleotides align to TRBD2. Looked up from germline, CDR1 is MDHEN and CDR2 is SYDVKM. V was clipped by 5 bases and J by 3 bases; unmatched bases: 7. This CDR3 spans 16 amino acids. DNA for the CDR3: TGTGCCAGCAGTCTACCTCGGACTAGCGGGGAAGAGACCCAGTACTTC. This codes for CASSLPRTSGEETQYF. Filled out from reference TRBV28 and TRBJ2-5, the complete variable domain reads DVKVTQSSRYLVKRTGEKVFLECVQDMDHENMFWYRQDPGLGLRLIYFSYDVKMKEKGDIPEGYSVSREKKERFSLILESASTNQTSMYLCASSLPRTSGEETQYFGPGTRLLVL.

V is TRBV4-1 and J is TRBJ2-2, with D possibly TRBD2 on 5 matching bases. The CDR3 extends over 16 amino acids. Trimming stripped 0 bases from V and 0 bases from J, with 8 bases between. CDR1 and CDR2 (germline): MGHRA, YSYEKL. As DNA, the CDR3 is TGCGCCAGCAGCCAAGAGAGGGTGGCGAACACCGGGGAGCTGTTTTTT. Its protein is CASSQERVANTGELFF.

This clonotype was counted ten times or more. V usage is TRBV20-1 and J usage is TRBJ1-5, with 7 bases matching TRBD1. V was clipped by 3 bases and J by 3 bases; unmatched bases: 8. This CDR3 is built from 15 residues. In germline, CDR1 is DFQATT, CDR2 SNEGSKA (reference sequence). The DNA of the CDR3 is TGCAGTGCTAGCCGTGACAGGGTGCACAATCAGCCCCAGCATTTT. Amino acid sequence: CSASRDRVHNQPQHF.

This clonotype was seen ten or more times. V usage is TRBV20-1 and J usage is TRBJ2-5; the match to TRBD2 covers 9 bases. The germline V gene has CDR1 DFQATT and CDR2 SNEGSKA (reference sequence). The CDR3 length is 16 residues. J lost 3 bases, V lost 4 bases, and 12 bases had no gene match. The CDR3 sequence: CSAKIGGASGKETQYF. The CDR3 DNA follows: TGCAGTGCTAAGATAGGGGGTGCTAGCGGGAAAGAGACCCAGTACTTC.

This clonotype was recorded many times. The chain carries TRBV5-1 and TRBJ2-1, with 9 bases that match TRBD2. J lost 7 bases, V lost 5 bases, and 10 bases had no gene match. CDR1 and CDR2 (germline): SGHRS, YFSETQ. There are 15 residues in the CDR3. The CDR3 DNA reads as TGCGCCAGCAGTCAACTAGCGGGCCAGATTAATGAGCAGTTCTTC. Its protein product is CASSQLAGQINEQFF.

The sample holds many counts of this clonotype. This chain uses TRBV4-1 with TRBJ2-3, with D maybe TRBD2 (5 bases). V was trimmed by 5 bases and J by 6 bases, leaving 18 bases between them. CDR1 MGHRA and CDR2 YSYEKL come from the germline V gene. The CDR3 runs 15 residues. Here the CDR3 reads CASSARDSARDTQYF. CDR3 nucleotide sequence: TGCGCCAGCAGCGCTCGGGATTCGGCGAGGGATACGCAGTATTTT.

In its sample, this clonotype was seen many times. This sequence joins TRBV5-4 and TRBJ2-1; 9 nucleotides agree with TRBD1. The CDR3 has 15 residues. From germline, CDR1 is SGHNT and CDR2 YYREEE (reference sequence). The V and J ends lost 4 bases and 5 bases, in that order; junction bases with no gene match: 7. The CDR3 coding sequence is TGTGCCAGCAGCCAGGGACAGGGCCTCCACAATGAGCAGTTCTTC. Translating it yields CASSQGQGLHNEQFF. Filled out from reference TRBV5-4 and TRBJ2-1, the complete variable domain reads ETGVTQSPTHLIKTRGQQVTLRCSSQSGHNTVSWYQQALGQGPQFIFQYYREEENGRGNFPPRFSGLQFPNYSSELNVNALELDDSALYLCASSQGQGLHNEQFFGPGTRLTVL.

This clonotype was seen more than once but under ten times. The V call is TRBV10-3, the J call TRBJ2-6; no reliable D call. With 6 bases removed from V and 0 bases from J, the gap between germline ends came to 12 bases. This CDR3 is built from 16 residues. CDR1 and CDR2 (germline): ENHRY, SYGVKD. This CDR3 is CAISRTESSGANVLTF. The DNA of the CDR3 is TGTGCCATCAGCCGGACCGAAAGCTCTGGGGCCAACGTCCTGACTTTC.